Each of the 21 T cell receptor beta chains below was sequenced from the same sample in a study of T cell responses to AZD1222 COVID-19 vaccine. Sequencing was performed with immunoSEQ multiplex PCR; in TCRdb, only in-frame clones are kept and a portion is missing. Of around 150,000 clones listed, approximately 90% are singletons. The sequencing here drew on peripheral blood, taken on day 0 of MenACWY control vaccination. The receptors were sampled from an adult in good health.

This chain connects TRBV29-1 to TRBJ1-3, with D perhaps matching TRBD1 (5 bases). Germline V lookup: CDR1 SQVTM, CDR2 ANQGSEA. This CDR3 is 13 amino acids long. V dropped 7 bases and J dropped 4 bases, with 14 bases sitting between them. This CDR3 reads CSAGTISGNTIYF. CDR3 bases: TGCAGCGCCGGGACTATCTCAGGAAACACCATATATTTT.

This clone appeared once. V gene TRBV27 combines with J gene TRBJ1-3, with a tentative D call TRBD1 (6 bases). Germline CDR1 and CDR2: MNHEY and SMNVEV (reference sequence). The CDR3 loop spans 14 amino acids. V was trimmed by 6 bases and J by 4 bases, leaving 13 bases between them. The CDR3 reads CASRGSGAGNTIYF. In DNA form, the CDR3 reads TGTGCCAGCAGGGGATCAGGGGCAGGAAACACCATATATTTT.

The chain combines TRBV10-1 with TRBJ2-7; D is perhaps TRBD2 (6 bases). The V gene lost 3 bases and the J gene lost 4 bases, with 13 bases spanning the gap. The CDR3 contains 14 residues. Per germline, CDR1 WNHNN and CDR2 SYGVQD (reference sequence). The chain's CDR3 is CASSDGFSGYEQYF. Written as DNA, the CDR3 is TGCGCCAGCAGTGATGGGTTTAGCGGTTACGAGCAGTACTTC.

The rearrangement links TRBV5-1 to TRBJ2-7; a possible D gene is TRBD1 (6 bases). Germline CDR1 and CDR2: SGHRS and YFSETQ. The CDR3 sequence is 15 residues long. V lost 0 bases and J 1 base, leaving 11 bases between the germline ends. The CDR3 DNA follows: TGCGCCAGCAGCTTGGTTGGGACACAGTCCTACGAGCAGTACTTC. Amino acid sequence: CASSLVGTQSYEQYF.

This clone was found once. The sample carries other DNA sequences with the same CDR3. This rearrangement joins TRBV5-1 to TRBJ2-5, with TRBD1 identical over 8 bases. The CDR3 sequence is 15 residues long. CDR1 is SGHRS, CDR2 YFSETQ, per germline. V was pared by 0 bases and J by 1 base, with 2 bases of the junction left unmatched. CDR3 residues: CASSLGQGAQETQYF. CDR3 nucleotides: TGCGCCAGCAGCTTGGGGCAGGGGGCCCAAGAGACCCAGTACTTC.

The CDR3 nucleotides are TGCAGCGTTCCGGGACTAGCGGGAGGTGAGCAGTACTTC. Its translation: CSVPGLAGGEQYF. The V gene is TRBV29-1, the J gene TRBJ2-7, with 15 bases identical to TRBD2. The CDR3 loop spans 13 amino acids. V was pared by 5 bases and J by 7 bases, with 3 bases of the junction left unmatched. Germline assignment: CDR1 SQVTM and CDR2 ANQGSEA.

CDR3 loop: CATKGQGSNQPQHF. In nucleotides, the CDR3 is TGTGCCACCAAAGGACAGGGGAGCAATCAGCCCCAGCATTTT. The rearrangement uses TRBV24-1 and TRBJ1-5; 9 nucleotides match TRBD1. This CDR3 spans 14 amino acids. Germline trimming cut 8 bases from V and 1 base from J; bases unmatched to any gene: 2. Germline V CDR1 and CDR2: KGHDR, SFDVKD.

The chain is built from TRBV2 and TRBJ1-2; 12 bases fit TRBD1. Losses at the gene ends were 2 bases for V and 6 bases for J; bases not matched to a gene: 10. This CDR3 has 17 amino acids. Germline V gene lookup returns CDR1 SNHLY and CDR2 FYNNEI. CDR3 sequence reads: CASSESPGQGAANGYTF. Here the CDR3 DNA reads TGTGCCAGCAGTGAATCTCCGGGACAGGGGGCTGCGAATGGCTACACCTTC.

V usage is TRBV21-1 and J usage is TRBJ1-2. TRBV21-1 is shown as a pseudogene. This CDR3 region has 12 residues. The CDR3 DNA is TGTGCCAGCGCTCACCAGAGCTATGGCTACACCTTC. This sequence encodes CASAHQSYGYTF.

The chain combines TRBV10-3 with TRBJ2-2; D perhaps matches TRBD2 (5 bases). V lost 7 bases, J lost 4 bases, and 19 bases lay in between. This CDR3 comprises 16 residues. Germline-derived CDR1 and CDR2 are ENHRY and SYGVKD. The CDR3 loop is CAIMTLHAGITGELFF. The DNA of the CDR3 is TGTGCCATCATGACCCTCCACGCGGGTATCACCGGGGAGCTGTTTTTT.

The rearrangement uses TRBV5-4 and TRBJ2-3; tentative D call: TRBD2 (6 bases). CDR1 and CDR2 from the germline V gene are SGHNT and YYREEE (reference sequence). This CDR3 region has 15 residues. Trimming left V 5 bases short and J 3 bases short, with 16 bases between. The CDR3 spells CASSRSGAGTDTQYF. CDR3 in DNA: TGTGCCAGCAGTAGATCGGGAGCCGGAACAGATACGCAGTATTTT.

The chain links TRBV28 to TRBJ2-5; 8 nucleotides line up with TRBD2. The J segment lost 0 bases and the V segment lost 2 bases, leaving 5 bases of the junction unmatched. The CDR3 is made up of 16 amino acids. The germline gives CDR1 MDHEN, CDR2 SYDVKM. CDR3 residues: CASSLAASGYQETQYF. The CDR3 DNA reads as TGTGCCAGCAGTTTAGCGGCTAGCGGGTACCAAGAGACCCAGTACTTC.

The V and J genes are TRBV29-1 and TRBJ1-5, with D possibly TRBD1 on 5 matching bases. The V and J ends lost 4 bases and 4 bases respectively, with 11 bases between them. CDR1 and CDR2 (germline): SQVTM, ANQGSEA. CDR3 length equals 13 residues. The CDR3 loop reads CSVGGPRNQPQHF. The CDR3 bases are TGCAGCGTTGGGGGACCAAGGAATCAGCCCCAGCATTTT.

The genes are TRBV9 and TRBJ2-1; D call uncertain. This CDR3 contains 13 residues. Trimming shortened V by 5 bases and J by 9 bases, and 15 bases separated the two germline ends. Germline CDR1 reads SGDLS; CDR2 reads YYNGEE. The CDR3 nucleotides read TGTGCCAGCAGTCATGGGGAAATGGGTGAGCAGTTCTTC. This encodes CASSHGEMGEQFF. The entire variable domain, with the rest obtained from reference TRBV9 and TRBJ2-1, is as follows: DSGVTQTPKHLITATGQRVTLRCSPRSGDLSVYWYQQSLDQGLQFLIQYYNGEERAKGNILERFSAQQFPDLHSELNLSSLELGDSALYFCASSHGEMGEQFFGPGTRLTVL.

V usage is TRBV5-1 and J usage is TRBJ2-5, with 9 bases fitting TRBD2. From germline, CDR1 is SGHRS and CDR2 YFSETQ. CDR3 length: 18 residues. Trimming took 3 bases from V and 5 from J; bases not matched to a gene: 17. CDR3 sequence (DNA): TGCGCCAGCAGCTCCTCTCTCCCGATTAGCGGGAGTGGTGAGACCCAGTACTTC. Translation gives CASSSSLPISGSGETQYF.

The chain has TRBV7-2 and TRBJ2-3, with 9 nucleotides matching TRBD2. The CDR3 totals 17 residues. Trimming at V came to 4 bases and at J to 0 bases, leaving 8 bases not matched to a gene. Germline-derived CDR1 and CDR2 are SGHTA and FQGNSA. CDR3 in DNA: TGTGCCAGCAGCTCCCAACGCCTAGCGGGGAGCACAGATACGCAGTATTTT. Amino acid sequence: CASSSQRLAGSTDTQYF.

The CDR3 DNA is TGTGCCAGTAGTATAGCTCGGGACTTCGGGCAGTTCTTC. It encodes CASSIARDFGQFF. V is TRBV19 and J is TRBJ2-1; D perhaps matches TRBD2 (6 bases). The V end was cut by 1 base, the J end by 12 bases, with 13 bases between. The CDR3 sequence is 13 residues long. CDR1 is LNHDA and CDR2 is SQIVND in the germline V gene (reference sequence).

This clone was seen just once. This chain uses TRBV19 with TRBJ2-5; a possible D gene is TRBD1 (5 bases). V was cut by 10 bases and J by 3 bases, with 9 bases left in between. The length of the CDR3 is 11 residues. Germline V gives CDR1 LNHDA, CDR2 SQIVND (reference sequence). The CDR3 DNA reads as TGTGCCACCCAGACAGAAGAGACCCAGTACTTC. It translates to CATQTEETQYF.

The rearrangement joins TRBV7-9 to TRBJ2-7, with TRBD1 as a possible D gene (5 bases). The CDR3 is 13 amino acids. Germline V lookup: CDR1 SEHNR, CDR2 FQNEAQ (reference sequence). Between the trimmed V and J ends, which lost 5 bases and 2 bases, there was a span of 10 bases. The CDR3 nucleotides are TGTGCCAGCAGCGATAGGGGTCCCTACGAGCAGTACTTC. This translates into CASSDRGPYEQYF.

The CDR3 bases are TGTGCCAGCGCCCGTGGGGCCCGTGGAAACACCATATATTTT. As protein: CASARGARGNTIYF. This sequence joins TRBV3-1 (or the pseudogene TRBV3-2) and TRBJ1-3; D might be TRBD1 (5 bases). The V and J ends lost 8 bases and 3 bases respectively, with 14 bases between them. CDR1 and CDR2 from the germline V gene are LGHDT and YNNKEL (reference sequence). The CDR3 runs 14 residues.

This chain joins TRBV1 and TRBJ1-5. TRBV1 is given as a pseudogene. The length of the CDR3 is 17 residues. The CDR3 DNA reads as TGCACCAGCAGCCAAGGGGAGCGCCCGGATAGCAATCAGCCCCAGCATTTT. It translates to CTSSQGERPDSNQPQHF.